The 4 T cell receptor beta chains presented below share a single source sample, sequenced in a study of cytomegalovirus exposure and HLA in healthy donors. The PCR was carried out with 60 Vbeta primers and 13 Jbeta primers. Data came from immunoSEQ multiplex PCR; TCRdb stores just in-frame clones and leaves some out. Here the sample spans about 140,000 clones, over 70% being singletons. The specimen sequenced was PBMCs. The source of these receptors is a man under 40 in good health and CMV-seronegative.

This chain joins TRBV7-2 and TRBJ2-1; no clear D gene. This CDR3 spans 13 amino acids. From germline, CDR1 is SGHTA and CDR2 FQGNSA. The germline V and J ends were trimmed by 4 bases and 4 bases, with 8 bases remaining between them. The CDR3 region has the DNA TGTGCCAGCAGCTCAACTTCATACAATGAGCAGTTCTTC. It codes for CASSSTSYNEQFF.

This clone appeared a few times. CDR3 protein: CASGQGAKNTDTQYF. CDR3 bases: TGTGCCAGCGGACAGGGGGCGAAAAACACAGATACGCAGTATTTT. This chain connects TRBV28 to TRBJ2-3; 11 bases are shared with TRBD1. The CDR3 length is 15 residues. CDR1 is MDHEN, CDR2 SYDVKM, per germline. V lost 8 bases to trimming and J lost 2 bases; unmatched junction nucleotides: 6.

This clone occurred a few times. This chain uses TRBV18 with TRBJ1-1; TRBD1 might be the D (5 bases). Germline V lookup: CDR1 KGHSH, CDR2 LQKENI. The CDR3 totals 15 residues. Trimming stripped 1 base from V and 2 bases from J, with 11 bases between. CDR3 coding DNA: TGTGCCAGCTCACCACTGGAGGGGCTCAACACTGAAGCTTTCTTT. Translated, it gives CASSPLEGLNTEAFF.

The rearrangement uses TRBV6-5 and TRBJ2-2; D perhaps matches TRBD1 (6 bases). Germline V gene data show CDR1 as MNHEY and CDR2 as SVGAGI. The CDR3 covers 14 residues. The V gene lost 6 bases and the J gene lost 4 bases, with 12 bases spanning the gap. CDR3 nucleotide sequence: TGTGCCAGCAGGCTAGACAGGACCACCGGGGAGCTGTTTTTT. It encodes CASRLDRTTGELFF.